The rows below give T cell receptor beta chains drawn from one sample of a study of blood T cell repertoires in COVID-19. Generated by immunoSEQ multiplex PCR, the TCRdb table keeps only in-frame clones and is missing some. Of approximately 240,000 clones listed, roughly 86% are singletons. Sequenced: peripheral blood. These receptors were taken from a middle-aged man with acute or convalescent COVID-19. CDR3s include the opening cysteine and the closing phenylalanine or tryptophan. Each record gives: J gene, D gene, clone size, V gene, CDR3 DNA, CDR3 protein. The D gene is left open where the match is weak. Size is omitted from some rows. Given values are once, few, many or a class for expanded clones.

TRBJ2-1 | NA | NA | TRBV19 | TGTGCCAGTAGTATTGGAAGTCAGGGGTACAATGAGCAGTTCTTC | CASSIGSQGYNEQFF
TRBJ1-1 | NA | many | TRBV7-3 | TGTGCCAGCAGCGCAGAGGGAAGGACTGAAGCTTTCTTT | CASSAEGRTEAFF
TRBJ2-2 | NA | NA | TRBV6-1 | TGTGCCAGCAGTGAATTGCAGGGTCGCACCGGGGAGCTGTTTTTT | CASSELQGRTGELFF
TRBJ1-1 | TRBD1 | NA | TRBV30 | TGTGCCTGGAGAGGAAGGGGGCTCAGAACTGAAGCTTTCTTT | CAWRGRGLRTEAFF
TRBJ2-1 | NA | once | TRBV6-2/TRBV6-3 | TGTGCCAGCAGTTGGAGACAGGCTCATGAGCAGTTCTTC | CASSWRQAHEQFF
TRBJ2-5 | NA | NA | TRBV7-9 | TGTGCCAGCAGTATCGGCGGACTGCATCAAGAGACCCAGTACTTC | CASSIGGLHQETQYF
TRBJ2-1 | TRBD2 | NA | TRBV28 | TGTGCCAGCAGCGGGACTAGCGGGATAGCTCCCTACAATGAGCAGTTCTTC | CASSGTSGIAPYNEQFF
TRBJ1-4 | TRBD1 | NA | TRBV5-1 | TGCGCCAGCAGCTTGGGCTCGACAGGGAACGAAAAACTGTTTTTT | CASSLGSTGNEKLFF
TRBJ2-3 | TRBD2 | NA | TRBV19 | TGTGCCAGTAGTGGCGGGGGGCCTGGCACAGATACGCAGTATTTT | CASSGGGPGTDTQYF
TRBJ2-7 | NA | NA | TRBV6-5 | TGTGCCAGCAGTTACTCCCTTTCCTACGAGCAGTACTTC | CASSYSLSYEQYF
TRBJ2-5 | NA | few | TRBV27 | TGTGCCAGCAGTTTACGGCAGGGGGAGACCCAGTACTTC | CASSLRQGETQYF
TRBJ1-2 | NA | NA | TRBV18 | TGTGCCAGCTCACCCTCCCAGGGGAGGGGGAACTATGGCTACACCTTC | CASSPSQGRGNYGYTF
TRBJ2-7 | NA | few | TRBV7-8 | TGTGCCAGCAGCCCCTTCGGGGGTACCGTCTACGAGCAGTACTTC | CASSPFGGTVYEQYF
TRBJ2-1 | TRBD1 | NA | TRBV2 | TGTGCCACCAAGCAGGGGGAGACAGGTCGAAATGAGCAGTTCTTC | CATKQGETGRNEQFF
TRBJ1-1 | NA | NA | TRBV29-1 | TGCAGCGTTGTTAGGCAGGGGACTGAAGCTTTCTTT | CSVVRQGTEAFF
TRBJ1-2 | TRBD1 | NA | TRBV6-5 | TGTGCCAGCAGGGACAGGCAAGCTAACTATGGCTACACCTTC | CASRDRQANYGYTF
TRBJ1-1 | NA | NA | TRBV6-5 | TGTGCCAGCAGTTACTCGAAAGCTATGAACACTGAAGCTTTCTTT | CASSYSKAMNTEAFF
TRBJ2-7 | TRBD1 | NA | TRBV19 | TGTGCCAGTAAGGCGGGACAGGGATATTGGGAGCAGTACTTC | CASKAGQGYWEQYF
TRBJ2-7 | TRBD1 | NA | TRBV29-1 | TGCAGCGTTGAAGGGACAGGACCATACGAGCAGTACTTC | CSVEGTGPYEQYF
TRBJ2-7 | TRBD1 | few | TRBV14 | TGTGCCAGCAGCCCCTGGACAGGGGTCGACGAGCAGTACTTC | CASSPWTGVDEQYF
TRBJ1-5 | TRBD1 | NA | TRBV29-1 | TGCAGCGTAACAAAGGGTACCGGGACAGGGGGCAATCAGCCCCAGCATTTT | CSVTKGTGTGGNQPQHF
TRBJ2-7 | TRBD1 | NA | TRBV19 | TGTGCCAGTAGTCCGGGACAGCTCGTGATCTACGAGCAGTACTTC | CASSPGQLVIYEQYF
TRBJ2-6 | TRBD1 | NA | TRBV19 | TGTGCCAGTAAAGACAGGGGAATCGCTGGGGCCAACGTCCTGACTTTC | CASKDRGIAGANVLTF
TRBJ2-3 | TRBD2 | NA | TRBV19 | TGTGCCAGTAGTATATCGGGACTAGCGCGTACCACAGATACGCAGTATTTT | CASSISGLARTTDTQYF
TRBJ1-5 | NA | NA | TRBV6-6 | TGTGCCAGCAGCAAAAGCAATCAGCCCCAGCATTTT | CASSKSNQPQHF
TRBJ2-7 | NA | once | TRBV15 | TGTGCCACCAGCAGAGATAATGTTAGACAGGCGGGCGAGCAGTACTTC | CATSRDNVRQAGEQYF
TRBJ2-4 | TRBD2 | once | TRBV2 | TGTGCCAGCAATCCTAGCGGGGGCTCGCTAAACATTCAGTACTTC | CASNPSGGSLNIQYF
TRBJ1-5 | NA | NA | TRBV18 | TGTGCCAGCTCACCGTCAGGGGCGAAGGATCAGCCCCAGCATTTT | CASSPSGAKDQPQHF